These 6 T cell receptor beta chains were all obtained from the same sample, sequenced in a study of blood T cells in healthy people across ages (dated by TCRdb to between 2015 and 2017). To prepare the library, 5' RACE was applied. Reads for this sample came from an Illumina HiSeq 2500. A second PCR of about 6 to 11 cycles was performed with a sample-barcoded 5' primer and a J-beta primer mix. TCRdb reran the public reads through fastp at Q25 and MiXCR, keeping productive beta chains. Each entry is one CDR3 protein sequence, shown with its most common DNA and genes. Counted in this sample were 980,000 or so distinct CDR3 sequences; 45% to 50% of them appeared once. The top ten constitute about an eighth of the sample. Sequenced material: blood. All receptors come from a man between 25 and 39 years old in good health.

The rearrangement uses TRBV4-2 and TRBJ2-3, with 10 positions matching TRBD2. The junction had 5 bases not matched to a gene; V was cut back by 3 bases and J by 5 bases. The CDR3 runs 15 residues. The V gene's germline CDR1 is LGHNA and CDR2 YNFKEQ. CDR3 in amino acids: CASSQAAGGQDTQYF. As DNA, the CDR3 is TGTGCCAGCAGCCAGGCAGCGGGGGGGCAAGATACGCAGTATTTT.

V is TRBV12-3 or TRBV12-4 and J is TRBJ2-5; D remains unclear. V lost 5 bases to trimming and J lost 1 base, with 14 bases between them. The CDR3 spans 15 residues. The CDR3 DNA is TGTGCCAGCAGTAGCGCAGACACCACCCAAGAGACCCAGTACTTC. Translating it yields CASSSADTTQETQYF.

The chain uses TRBV7-9 and TRBJ1-1, with unresolved D. CDR3 size: 15 residues. V gave up 2 bases and J gave up 0 bases, with 10 bases separating them. The germline V gene encodes CDR1 SEHNR and CDR2 FQNEAQ (reference sequence). The CDR3 reads CASSLKVSLNTEAFF. CDR3 coding DNA: TGTGCCAGCAGCTTAAAGGTCAGTTTGAACACTGAAGCTTTCTTT. The whole variable domain, remainder taken from reference TRBV7-9 and TRBJ1-1, is DTGVSQNPRHKITKRGQNVTFRCDPISEHNRLYWYRQTLGQGPEFLTYFQNEAQLEKSRLLSDRFSAERPKGSFSTLEIQRTEQGDSAMYLCASSLKVSLNTEAFFGQGTRLTVV.

A word on this clonotype: The junction and the germline gene differ at one end; a read error may be behind it. The rearrangement joins TRBV7-6 to TRBJ2-3, with 9 bases matching TRBD1. Germline V gene data show CDR1 as SGHVS and CDR2 as FNYEAQ. The CDR3 has 16 amino acids. CDR3 region: CAGSLAGTGSTDTQYF. In DNA, the CDR3 is TGTGCCGGCAGCTTAGCTGGGACAGGGAGCACAGATACGCAGTATTTT.

The CDR3 sequence: CASSPPGQGLGYGYTF. CDR3 sequence (DNA): TGTGCCAGCAGTCCTCCGGGACAGGGGCTAGGCTATGGCTACACCTTC. The genes are TRBV3-1 and TRBJ1-2; 10 nucleotides agree with TRBD1. V was pared by 6 bases and J by 4 bases, with 11 bases of the junction left unmatched. The CDR3 covers 16 residues. The germline V gene has CDR1 LGHDT and CDR2 YNNKEL (reference sequence).

The chain links TRBV20-1 to TRBJ1-4; tentatively, D is TRBD1 (5 bases). Germline CDR1 DFQATT, CDR2 SNEGSKA (reference sequence). V lost 4 bases and J 2 bases, leaving 17 bases between the germline ends. CDR3 length equals 16 residues. As DNA, the CDR3 is TGCAGTGCTATAGGGACCAGGAGGTCTACTAATGAAAAACTGTTTTTT. The encoded protein is CSAIGTRRSTNEKLFF.